This T cell receptor beta chain was sequenced during a study of blood T cells in healthy people across ages. The study's findings and limits: The diversity estimates, figures obtained from one million T cells, were considered underestimates.

From germline, CDR1 is LGHNA and CDR2 YSLEER. This CDR3 has 14 amino acids. Trimming stripped 1 base from V and 4 bases from J, with 10 bases between. To note about this clonotype: The antigen is unknown.

Primers used in a second PCR of about 6 to 12 cycles were a sample-barcoded 5' primer and a J-beta primer mix. TCRdb called the 5' RACE reads again in MiXCR, with one record for every CDR3 protein. The sample includes under 700,000 distinct CDR3 sequences, 20% to 30% of them seen just once. Isolated PBMCs totaled at least 7 million in each sample. These data were also filed under a second study, of T cells of mothers and their children. This second study says: Random nucleotides (2-4) and sample barcodes were added by the M1S primer used in the second PCR.

This chain joins TRBV4-3 and TRBJ1-2; possibly TRBD1 for D (6 bases). The source is a boy aged 5-17 years in good health. Sequences were obtained from blood. The DNA of the CDR3 is TGCGCCAGCAGCCAAGCTAGGGGGGGCTATGGCTACACCTTC. Its protein is CASSQARGGYGYTF.